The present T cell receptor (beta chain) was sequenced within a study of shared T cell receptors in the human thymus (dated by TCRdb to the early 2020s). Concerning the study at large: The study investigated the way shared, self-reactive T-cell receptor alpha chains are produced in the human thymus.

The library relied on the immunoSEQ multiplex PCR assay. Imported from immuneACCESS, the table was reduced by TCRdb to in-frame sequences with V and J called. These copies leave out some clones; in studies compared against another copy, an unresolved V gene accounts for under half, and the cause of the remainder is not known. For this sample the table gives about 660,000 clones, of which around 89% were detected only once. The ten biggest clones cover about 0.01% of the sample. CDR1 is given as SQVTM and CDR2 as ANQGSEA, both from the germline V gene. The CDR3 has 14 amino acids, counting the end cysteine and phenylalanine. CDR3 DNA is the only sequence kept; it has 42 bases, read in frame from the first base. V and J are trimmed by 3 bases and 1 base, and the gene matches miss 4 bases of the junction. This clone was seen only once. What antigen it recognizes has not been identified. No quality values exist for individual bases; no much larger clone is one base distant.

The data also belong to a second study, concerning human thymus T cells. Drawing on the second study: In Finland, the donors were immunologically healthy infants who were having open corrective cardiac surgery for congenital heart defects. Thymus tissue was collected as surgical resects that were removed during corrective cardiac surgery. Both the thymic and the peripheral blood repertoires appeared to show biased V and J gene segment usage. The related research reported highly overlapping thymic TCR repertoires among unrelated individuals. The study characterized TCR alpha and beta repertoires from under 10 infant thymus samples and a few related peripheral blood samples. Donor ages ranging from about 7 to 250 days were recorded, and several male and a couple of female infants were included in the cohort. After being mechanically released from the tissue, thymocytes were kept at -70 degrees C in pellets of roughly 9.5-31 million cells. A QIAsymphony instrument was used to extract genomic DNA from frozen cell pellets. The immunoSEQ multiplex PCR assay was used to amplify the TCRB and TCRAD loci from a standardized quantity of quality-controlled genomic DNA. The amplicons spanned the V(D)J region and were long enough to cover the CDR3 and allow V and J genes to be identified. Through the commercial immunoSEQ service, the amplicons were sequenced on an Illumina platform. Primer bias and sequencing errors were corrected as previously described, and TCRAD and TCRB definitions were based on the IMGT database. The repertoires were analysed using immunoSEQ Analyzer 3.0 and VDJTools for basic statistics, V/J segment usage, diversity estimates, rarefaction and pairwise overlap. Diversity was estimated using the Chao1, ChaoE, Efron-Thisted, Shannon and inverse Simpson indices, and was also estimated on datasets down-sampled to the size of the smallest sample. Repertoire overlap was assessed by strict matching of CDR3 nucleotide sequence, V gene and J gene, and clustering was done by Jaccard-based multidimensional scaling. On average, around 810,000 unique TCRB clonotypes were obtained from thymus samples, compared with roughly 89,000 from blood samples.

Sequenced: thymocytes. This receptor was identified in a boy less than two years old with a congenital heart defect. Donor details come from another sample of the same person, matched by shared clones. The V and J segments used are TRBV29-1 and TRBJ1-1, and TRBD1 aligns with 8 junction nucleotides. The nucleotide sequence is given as TGCAGCGTTGATAACAGGGGGTGGAACACTGAAGCTTTCTTT. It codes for CSVDNRGWNTEAFF.